This TCR beta chain was documented in a study of blood T cell repertoires in COVID-19. Study overall: Researchers got acute and convalescent COVID-19 samples from the United States, Italy and Spain. From T cells, B-cell-depleted T cells, or PBMCs came the material, which was cDNA or gDNA.

Original processing notes: Reference gene primer amplification gave nucleated cell count estimates. Some clones are missing from TCRdb's copy, which holds only in-frame ones; the method was immunoSEQ multiplex PCR. That table supplies the V and J calls and clone size; D and trimming were determined from the DNA. Among over 300,000 clones listed, roughly 85% were seen once. Sequencing input: peripheral blood. The clonotype originates from a human donor in a cohort sampled during active COVID-19.

The CDR3 loop is CASSPGTKDRKLFF. CDR3 bases: TGTGCCAGCAGTCCCGGGACAAAGGACCGAAAACTGTTTTTT. V is TRBV25-1 and J is TRBJ1-4, with a possible D match to TRBD1 (6 bases). CDR1 and CDR2 from the germline V gene are MGHDK and SYGVNS. With 5 bases removed from V and 10 bases from J, the gap between germline ends came to 17 bases. CDR3 length equals 14 residues.